The 5 T cell receptor beta chains below were found in one sample sequenced in a study of T-cell memory formation after mild COVID-19. One entry per CDR3 protein results from TCRdb running MiXCR on the 5' RACE reads. The repertoire consists of fewer than 700,000 distinct CDR3 sequences, with about 22% occurring once and the leading ten covering around 9.2%. Sequenced input: PBMCs or a T cell subset sorted from them (not recorded which). The receptors were gathered from an adult woman who had mild COVID-19 (a few samples of this study predate the infection). Cell type and time point are not known.

The chain is built from TRBV25-1 and TRBJ1-3; unclear D gene. With 4 bases removed from V and 2 bases from J, the gap between germline ends came to 9 bases. Germline assignment: CDR1 MGHDK and CDR2 SYGVNS. The CDR3 runs 14 residues. CDR3 in DNA: TGTGCCAGCAGTGTTCGGGTCCCTGGAAACACCATATATTTT. Amino acid sequence: CASSVRVPGNTIYF.

The gene calls are TRBV29-1 and TRBJ2-7, with D perhaps given as TRBD1 or TRBD2 (6 bases each). CDR1 SQVTM and CDR2 ANQGSEA come from the germline V gene. This CDR3 comprises 15 residues. Trimming took 6 bases from V and 3 from J, leaving 21 bases between them. In DNA form, the CDR3 reads TGCAGCGTCCGCGGGACACCCCAAAAAGGCTACGAGCAGTACTTC. Its protein product is CSVRGTPQKGYEQYF.

This clonotype was counted between two and nine times. The gene calls are TRBV6-2 or TRBV6-3 and TRBJ1-5; D is possibly TRBD1 (5 bases). Germline-derived CDR1 and CDR2 are MNHEY and SVGEGT. This CDR3 has 13 residues. The germline V and J ends were trimmed by 6 bases and 8 bases, with 14 bases remaining between them. CDR3 loop: CASRTAVGEPQHF. CDR3 bases: TGTGCCAGCAGGACAGCGGTCGGGGAGCCCCAGCATTTT.

The gene calls are TRBV7-9 and TRBJ2-1; 8 positions agree with TRBD2. V was pared by 0 bases and J by 1 base, with 8 bases of the junction left unmatched. From germline, CDR1 is SEHNR and CDR2 FQNEAQ (reference sequence). This CDR3 comprises 18 residues. CDR3 protein: CASSLAHGRADSYNEQFF. CDR3 DNA: TGTGCCAGCAGCTTAGCGCACGGGAGGGCCGATTCCTACAATGAGCAGTTCTTC.

Only a few counts were recorded for this clonotype. This sequence joins TRBV10-3 and TRBJ2-5; D possibly corresponds to TRBD1 (5 bases). This CDR3 contains 13 residues. Germline V lookup: CDR1 ENHRY, CDR2 SYGVKD. Trimming shortened V by 5 bases and J by 2 bases, and 9 bases separated the two germline ends. CDR3 protein: CAISRAGQETQYF. The CDR3 nucleotides read TGTGCCATCAGTAGGGCAGGGCAAGAGACCCAGTACTTC.